The entry that follows covers one T cell receptor beta chain sequence. Its cognate antigen is unknown. This sample is part of a study of multiple sclerosis patients with progressive multifocal leukoencephalopathy. General observations from the study: Lower normalized Shannon entropy suggested reduced TRB diversity in most PML patients. Before and during natalizumab, the clones expanded at PML already existed.

Time point of the sample: time of PML onset. T3 blood samples were collected at the time of PML onset. Spiked into each PCR were synthetic inline TR CDR3 controls of all V-J pairings. Sequencing used immunoSEQ multiplex PCR; TCRdb keeps in-frame clones, though not all of them. The sample records roughly 34,000 clones, roughly 87% being singletons. The CDR3 has 15 amino acids. Trimming pared 0 bases from V and 7 bases from J, leaving 15 bases between. Germline CDR1 reads LGHNA; CDR2 reads YSLEER. The specimen was PBMCs, collected from a patient treated with natalizumab. The receptor comes from a human donor with progressive multifocal leukoencephalopathy. The chain recombines TRBV4-3 with TRBJ1-1; the D gene is possibly TRBD1 (6 bases). The CDR3 DNA follows: TGCGCCAGCAGCCAAGAACCGGACAGCTTTCATGAAGCTTTCTTT. Amino acids: CASSQEPDSFHEAFF.